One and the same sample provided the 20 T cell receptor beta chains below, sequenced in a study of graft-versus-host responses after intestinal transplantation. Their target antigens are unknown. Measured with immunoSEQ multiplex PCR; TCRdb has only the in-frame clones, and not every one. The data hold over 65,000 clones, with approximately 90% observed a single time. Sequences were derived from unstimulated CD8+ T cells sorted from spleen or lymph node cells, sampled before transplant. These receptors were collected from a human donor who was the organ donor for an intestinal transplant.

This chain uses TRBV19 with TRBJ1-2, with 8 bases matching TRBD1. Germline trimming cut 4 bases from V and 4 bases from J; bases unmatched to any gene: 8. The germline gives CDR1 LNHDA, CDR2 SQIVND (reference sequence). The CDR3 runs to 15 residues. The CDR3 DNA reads TGTGCCAGTAGTACGGTGGACAGGGTGGCCTATGGCTACACCTTC. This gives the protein CASSTVDRVAYGYTF.

Here the CDR3 reads CASRVALMNTEAFF. CDR3 in DNA: TGTGCCAGCAGAGTGGCACTCATGAACACTGAAGCTTTCTTT. This sequence joins TRBV7-9 and TRBJ1-1; D call uncertain. The CDR3 sequence is 14 residues long. V was pared by 6 bases and J by 0 bases, with 11 bases between. The germline gives CDR1 SEHNR, CDR2 FQNEAQ (reference sequence).

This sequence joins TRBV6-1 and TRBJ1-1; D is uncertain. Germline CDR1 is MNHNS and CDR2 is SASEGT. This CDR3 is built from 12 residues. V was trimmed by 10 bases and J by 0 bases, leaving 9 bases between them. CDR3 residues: CATSFMNTEAFF. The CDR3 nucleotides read TGTGCCACGTCTTTCATGAACACTGAAGCTTTCTTT.

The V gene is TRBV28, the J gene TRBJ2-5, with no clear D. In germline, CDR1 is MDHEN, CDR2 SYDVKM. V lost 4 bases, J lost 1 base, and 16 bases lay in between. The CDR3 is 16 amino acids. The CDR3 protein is CASSSSRGKFQETQYF. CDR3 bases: TGTGCCAGCAGTTCCTCCCGAGGAAAGTTCCAAGAGACCCAGTACTTC.

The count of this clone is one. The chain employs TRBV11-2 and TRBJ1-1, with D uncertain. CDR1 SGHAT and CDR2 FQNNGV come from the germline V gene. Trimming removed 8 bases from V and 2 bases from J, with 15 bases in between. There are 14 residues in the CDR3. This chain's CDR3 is CASLDPGLNTEAFF. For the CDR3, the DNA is TGTGCCAGCCTAGATCCGGGGTTAAACACTGAAGCTTTCTTT.

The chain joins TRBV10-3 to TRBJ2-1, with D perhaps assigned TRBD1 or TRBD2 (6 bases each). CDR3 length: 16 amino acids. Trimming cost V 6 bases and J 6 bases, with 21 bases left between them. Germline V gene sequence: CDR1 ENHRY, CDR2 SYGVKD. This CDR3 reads CAIREGDPHFANEQFF. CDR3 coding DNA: TGTGCCATCAGGGAGGGGGACCCCCATTTCGCCAATGAGCAGTTCTTC.

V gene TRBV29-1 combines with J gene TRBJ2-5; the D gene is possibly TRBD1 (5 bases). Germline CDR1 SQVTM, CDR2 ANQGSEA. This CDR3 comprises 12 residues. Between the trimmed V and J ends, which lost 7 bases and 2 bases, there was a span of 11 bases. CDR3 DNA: TGCAGCGCCTCGACAGTGCAAGAGACCCAGTACTTC. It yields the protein CSASTVQETQYF.

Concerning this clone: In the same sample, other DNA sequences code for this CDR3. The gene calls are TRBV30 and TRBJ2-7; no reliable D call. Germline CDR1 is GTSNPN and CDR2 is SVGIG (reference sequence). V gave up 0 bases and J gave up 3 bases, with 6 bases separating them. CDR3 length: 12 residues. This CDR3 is CAWSVVSYEQYF. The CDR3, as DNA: TGTGCCTGGAGTGTAGTCAGCTACGAGCAGTACTTC.

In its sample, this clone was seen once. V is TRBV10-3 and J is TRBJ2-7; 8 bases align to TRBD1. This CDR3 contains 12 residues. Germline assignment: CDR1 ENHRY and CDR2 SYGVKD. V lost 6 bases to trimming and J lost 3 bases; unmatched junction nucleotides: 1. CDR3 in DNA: TGTGCCATCAGAGGACAGGGCTACGAGCAGTACTTC. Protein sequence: CAIRGQGYEQYF.

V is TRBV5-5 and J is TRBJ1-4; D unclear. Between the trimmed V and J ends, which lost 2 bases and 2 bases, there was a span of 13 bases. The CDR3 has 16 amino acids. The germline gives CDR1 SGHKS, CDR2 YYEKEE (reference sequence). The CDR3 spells CASSFSVRATNEKLFF. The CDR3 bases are TGTGCCAGCAGCTTTTCTGTCCGGGCTACTAATGAAAAACTGTTTTTT. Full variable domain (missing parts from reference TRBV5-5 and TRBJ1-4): DAGVTQSPTHLIKTRGQQVTLRCSPISGHKSVSWYQQVLGQGPQFIFQYYEKEERGRGNFPDRFSARQFPNYSSELNVNALLLGDSALYLCASSFSVRATNEKLFFGSGTQLSVL.

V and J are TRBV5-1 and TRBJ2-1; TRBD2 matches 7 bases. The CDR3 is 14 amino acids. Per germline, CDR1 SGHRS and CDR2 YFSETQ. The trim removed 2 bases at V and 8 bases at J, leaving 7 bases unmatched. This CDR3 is CASSFAAGNYEQFF. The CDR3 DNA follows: TGCGCCAGCAGCTTTGCAGCGGGGAACTATGAGCAGTTCTTC.

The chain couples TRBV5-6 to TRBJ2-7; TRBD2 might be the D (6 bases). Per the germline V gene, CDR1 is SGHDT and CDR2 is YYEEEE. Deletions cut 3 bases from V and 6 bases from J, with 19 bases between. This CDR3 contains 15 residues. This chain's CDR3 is CASSYRTIPLVEQYF. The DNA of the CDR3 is TGTGCCAGCAGCTACCGGACTATTCCCCTCGTCGAGCAGTACTTC.

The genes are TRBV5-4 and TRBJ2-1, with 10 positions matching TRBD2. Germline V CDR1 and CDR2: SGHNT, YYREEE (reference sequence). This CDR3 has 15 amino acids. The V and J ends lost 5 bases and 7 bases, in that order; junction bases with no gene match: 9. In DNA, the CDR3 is TGTGCCAGCAGTATAGCGGGACTAGCGCTTAATGAGCAGTTCTTC. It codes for CASSIAGLALNEQFF.

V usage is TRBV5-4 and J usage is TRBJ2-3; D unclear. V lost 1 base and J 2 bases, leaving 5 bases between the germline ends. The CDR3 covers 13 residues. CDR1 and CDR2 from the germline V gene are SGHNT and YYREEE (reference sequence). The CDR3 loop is CASSLSATDTQYF. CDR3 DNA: TGTGCCAGCAGCTTGAGTGCCACAGATACGCAGTATTTT.

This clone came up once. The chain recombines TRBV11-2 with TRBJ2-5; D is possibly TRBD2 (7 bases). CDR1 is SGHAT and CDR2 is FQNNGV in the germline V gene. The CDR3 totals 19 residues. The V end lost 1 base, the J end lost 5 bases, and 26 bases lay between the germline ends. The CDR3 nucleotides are TGTGCCAGCAGCTTAGTAGGGAACGGGGGGCCCTCTATTCGGGAGACCCAGTACTTC. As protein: CASSLVGNGGPSIRETQYF.

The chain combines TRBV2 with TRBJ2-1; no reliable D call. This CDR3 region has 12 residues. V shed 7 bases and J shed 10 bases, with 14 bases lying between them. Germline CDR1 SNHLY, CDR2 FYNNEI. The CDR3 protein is CASNGVVWEQFF. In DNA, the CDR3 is TGTGCCAGCAACGGAGTGGTCTGGGAGCAGTTCTTC.

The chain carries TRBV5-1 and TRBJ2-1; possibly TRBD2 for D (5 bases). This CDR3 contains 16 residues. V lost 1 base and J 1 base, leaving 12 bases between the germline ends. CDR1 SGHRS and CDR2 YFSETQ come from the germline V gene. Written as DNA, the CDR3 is TGCGCCAGCAGCTTGATCAGTCCGGGGTCCTACAATGAGCAGTTCTTC. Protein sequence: CASSLISPGSYNEQFF.

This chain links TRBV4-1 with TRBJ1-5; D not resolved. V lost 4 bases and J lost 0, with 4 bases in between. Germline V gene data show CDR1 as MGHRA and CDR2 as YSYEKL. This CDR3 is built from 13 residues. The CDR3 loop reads CASSLASNQPQHF. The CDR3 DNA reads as TGCGCCAGCAGCCTAGCTAGCAATCAGCCCCAGCATTTT.

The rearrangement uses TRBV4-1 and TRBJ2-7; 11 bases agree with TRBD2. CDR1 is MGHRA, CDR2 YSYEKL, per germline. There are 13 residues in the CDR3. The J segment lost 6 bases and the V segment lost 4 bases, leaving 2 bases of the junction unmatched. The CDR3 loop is CASSLLAGVEQYF. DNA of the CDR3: TGCGCCAGCAGCCTACTAGCGGGAGTCGAGCAGTACTTC.

In DNA, the CDR3 is TGTGCCAGCTCACCGCGGAAGCGTAGAATCCCCTACGAGCAGTACTTC. Protein: CASSPRKRRIPYEQYF. The chain has TRBV18 and TRBJ2-7; no clear D. The CDR3 loop spans 16 amino acids. V was pared by 3 bases and J by 2 bases, with 17 bases between. Germline assignment: CDR1 KGHSH and CDR2 LQKENI.